This TCR beta chain derives from a study of T cell responses to AZD1222 COVID-19 vaccine. For the study at large: Samples with a second dose at about 4 or about 12 weeks were pooled together.

Assay used: immunoSEQ multiplex PCR; TCRdb lists only in-frame clones, some missing. In the table there are about 92,000 clones, roughly 87% of which are singletons. Deletions cut 6 bases from V and 0 bases from J, with 14 bases between. CDR1 and CDR2 (germline): LNHNV, YYDKDF (reference sequence). The CDR3 is made up of 15 amino acids. The sequencing here drew on peripheral blood, taken on day 0 of AZD1222 vaccination. The receptor was isolated from an adult in good health. The V call is TRBV15, the J call TRBJ1-1; D is unclear. The CDR3 DNA sequence: TGTGCCACCAGTCCGGGCCCACCGCTGAACACTGAAGCTTTCTTT. This encodes CATSPGPPLNTEAFF.